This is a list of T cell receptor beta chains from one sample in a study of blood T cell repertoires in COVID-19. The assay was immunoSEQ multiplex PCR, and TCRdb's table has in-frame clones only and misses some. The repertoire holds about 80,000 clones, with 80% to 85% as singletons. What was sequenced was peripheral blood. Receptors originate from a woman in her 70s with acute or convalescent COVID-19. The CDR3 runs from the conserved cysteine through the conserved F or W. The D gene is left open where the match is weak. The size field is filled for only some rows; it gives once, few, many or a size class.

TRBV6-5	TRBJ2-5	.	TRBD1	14	CASSYGTGSETQYF	TGTGCCAGCAGTTACGGGACAGGGAGCGAGACCCAGTACTTC
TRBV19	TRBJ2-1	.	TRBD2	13	CASRLAGSNEQFF	TGTGCCAGTAGGCTAGCGGGGAGCAATGAGCAGTTCTTC
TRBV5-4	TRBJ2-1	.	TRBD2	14	CASSLAEPYNEQFF	TGTGCCAGCAGCCTAGCGGAACCCTACAATGAGCAGTTCTTC
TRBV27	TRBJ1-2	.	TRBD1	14	CASSLSGQGYGYTF	TGTGCCAGCAGTTTATCAGGACAGGGCTATGGCTACACCTTC
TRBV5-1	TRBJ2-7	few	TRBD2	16	CASSTTSGRDSYEQYF	TGCGCCAGCAGCACAACTAGCGGGAGGGATTCCTACGAGCAGTACTTC
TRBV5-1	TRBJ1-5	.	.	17	CASSLGGDSSGNQPQHF	TGCGCCAGCAGCTTGGGCGGGGATTCTTCCGGCAATCAGCCCCAGCATTTT
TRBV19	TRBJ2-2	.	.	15	CASSIGTRNTGELFF	TGTGCCAGTAGCATCGGGACTCGGAACACCGGGGAGCTGTTTTTT
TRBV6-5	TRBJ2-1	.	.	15	CASSYYGGSGDEQFF	TGTGCCAGCAGTTACTATGGAGGGAGTGGAGATGAGCAGTTCTTC
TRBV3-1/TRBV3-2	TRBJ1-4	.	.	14	CASSLTGGAEKLFF	TGTGCCAGCAGCCTCACAGGAGGGGCTGAAAAACTGTTTTTT
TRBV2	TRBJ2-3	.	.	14	CASSRTPTGDTQYF	TGTGCCAGCAGCAGGACACCGACCGGGGATACGCAGTATTTT
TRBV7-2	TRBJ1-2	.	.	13	CASSLDRVGGYTF	TGTGCCAGCAGCTTAGACAGGGTGGGTGGCTACACCTTC
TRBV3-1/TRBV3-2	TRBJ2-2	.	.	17	CASSQDFFGVGTGELFF	TGTGCCAGCAGCCAAGATTTTTTCGGGGTGGGCACCGGGGAGCTGTTTTTT
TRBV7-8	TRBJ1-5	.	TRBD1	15	CASSPRTGTGQPQHF	TGTGCCAGCAGCCCCCGGACAGGGACAGGACAGCCCCAGCATTTT